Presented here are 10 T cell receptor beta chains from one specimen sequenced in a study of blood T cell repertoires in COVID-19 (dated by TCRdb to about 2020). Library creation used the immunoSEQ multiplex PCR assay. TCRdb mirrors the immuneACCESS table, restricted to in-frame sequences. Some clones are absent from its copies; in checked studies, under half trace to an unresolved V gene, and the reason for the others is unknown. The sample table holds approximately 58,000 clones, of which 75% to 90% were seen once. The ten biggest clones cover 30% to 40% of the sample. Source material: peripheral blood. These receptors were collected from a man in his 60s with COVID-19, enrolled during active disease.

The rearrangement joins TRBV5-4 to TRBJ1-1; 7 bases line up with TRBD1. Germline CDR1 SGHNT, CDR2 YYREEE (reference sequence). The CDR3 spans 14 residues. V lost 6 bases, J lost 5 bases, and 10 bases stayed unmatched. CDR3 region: CASKQTGRGTEAFF. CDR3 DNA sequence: TGTGCCAGCAAGCAGACAGGGAGAGGAACTGAAGCTTTCTTT.

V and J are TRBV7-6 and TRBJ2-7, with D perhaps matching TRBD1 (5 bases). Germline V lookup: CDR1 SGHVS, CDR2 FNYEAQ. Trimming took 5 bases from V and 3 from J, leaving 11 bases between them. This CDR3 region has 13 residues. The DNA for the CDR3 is TGTGCCAGCAGCCCCCGACAGCGCTACGAGCAGTACTTC. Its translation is CASSPRQRYEQYF.

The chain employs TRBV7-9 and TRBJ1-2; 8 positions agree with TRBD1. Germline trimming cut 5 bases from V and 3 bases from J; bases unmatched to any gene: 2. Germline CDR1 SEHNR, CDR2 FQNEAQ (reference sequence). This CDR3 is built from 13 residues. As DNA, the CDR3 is TGTGCCAGCAGCGAGACAGGGGACTATGGCTACACCTTC. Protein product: CASSETGDYGYTF.

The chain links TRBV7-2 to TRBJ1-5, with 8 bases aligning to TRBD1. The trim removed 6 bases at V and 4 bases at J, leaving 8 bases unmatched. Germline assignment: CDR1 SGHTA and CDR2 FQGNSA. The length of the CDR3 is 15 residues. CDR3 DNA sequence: TGTGCCAGCAGTCTCGACAGGGGCGGGAATCAGCCCCAGCATTTT. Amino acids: CASSLDRGGNQPQHF.

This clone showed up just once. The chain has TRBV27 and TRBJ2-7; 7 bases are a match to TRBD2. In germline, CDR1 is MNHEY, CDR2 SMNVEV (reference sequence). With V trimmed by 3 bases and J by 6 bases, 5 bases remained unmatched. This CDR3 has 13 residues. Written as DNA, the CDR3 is TGTGCCAGCAGTTTGGGGGGGACCGGCGAGCAGTACTTC. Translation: CASSLGGTGEQYF.

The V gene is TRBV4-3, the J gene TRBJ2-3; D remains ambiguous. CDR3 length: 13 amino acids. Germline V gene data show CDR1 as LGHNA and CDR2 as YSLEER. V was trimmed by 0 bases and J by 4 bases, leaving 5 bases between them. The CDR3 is CASSQELPDTQYF. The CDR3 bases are TGCGCCAGCAGCCAAGAACTGCCAGATACGCAGTATTTT.

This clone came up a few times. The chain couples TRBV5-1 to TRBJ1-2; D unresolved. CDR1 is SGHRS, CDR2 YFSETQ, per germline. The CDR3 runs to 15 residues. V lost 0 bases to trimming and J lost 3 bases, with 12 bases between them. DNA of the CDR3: TGCGCCAGCAGCTTGGGTGGCGGGGTTTACTATGGCTACACCTTC. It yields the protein CASSLGGGVYYGYTF.

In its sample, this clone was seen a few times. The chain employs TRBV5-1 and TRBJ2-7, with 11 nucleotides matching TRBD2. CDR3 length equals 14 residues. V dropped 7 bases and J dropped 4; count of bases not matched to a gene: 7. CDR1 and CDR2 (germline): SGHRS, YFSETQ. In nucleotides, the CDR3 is TGCGCCAGCCGCCCGACTAGCGGGGCGTACGAGCAGTACTTC. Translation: CASRPTSGAYEQYF.

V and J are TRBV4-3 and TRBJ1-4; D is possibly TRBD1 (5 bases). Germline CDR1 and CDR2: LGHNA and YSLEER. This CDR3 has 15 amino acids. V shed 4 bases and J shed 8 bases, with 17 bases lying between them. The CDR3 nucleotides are TGCGCCAGCAGCCCCCTCGGGGGTTATCGGGAAAAACTGTTTTTT. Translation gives CASSPLGGYREKLFF.

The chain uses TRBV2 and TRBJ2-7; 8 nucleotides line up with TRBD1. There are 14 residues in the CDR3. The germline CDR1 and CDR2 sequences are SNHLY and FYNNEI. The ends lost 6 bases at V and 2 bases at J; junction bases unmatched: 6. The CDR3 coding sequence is TGTGCCAGCAGGGGGACAGGTACCCCCTACGAGCAGTACTTC. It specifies CASRGTGTPYEQYF.